The clone carrying this TCR beta chain was observed a handful of times. V was pared by 1 base and J by 7 bases, with 14 bases between. The CDR3 has 15 residues. CDR1 LNHDA and CDR2 SQIVND come from the germline V gene (reference sequence). The sample comes from a study of T cells in Graves' hyperthyroidism and ophthalmopathy. Amplification yielded TCR beta CDR3 regions, with RNA transcripts as the source. HTBI primers drove first-round RT-PCR of the TCR CDR3. TCRdb redid the calling of the multiplex PCR reads with MiXCR, one entry per CDR3 protein. Of about 640,000 distinct CDR3 sequences in the sample, roughly 15% were seen once.

This TCR was recovered from a woman aged 45-60 years with Graves' ophthalmopathy. The chain carries TRBV19 and TRBJ2-1; D ambiguous. Sequencing input: blood. CDR3 residues: CASSIVSSVRNEQFF. CDR3 nucleotide sequence: TGTGCCAGTAGTATAGTTTCAAGCGTTCGGAATGAGCAGTTCTTC.